These T cell receptor beta chains were read from a single sample in a study of blood T cells in healthy people across ages. MiXCR, run by TCRdb on the 5' RACE reads, gives a single entry per CDR3 protein. This sample carries about 930,000 distinct CDR3 sequences, almost 30% of them seen once, and the ten largest clones take about 9.4%. In addition, the sample was reused for a study of T cells of mothers and their children.

The sequenced material came from blood. The source is a woman between 40 and 55 years old in good health. CDR3s include the opening cysteine and the closing phenylalanine or tryptophan. D genes are given only for firm matches. Size values are once, few and many counts, or a class for expanded clones, and some rows have none.

CDR3 length	D gene	J gene	clone size	V gene	CDR3 DNA	CDR3 protein
12	.	TRBJ2-1	many	TRBV12-3/TRBV12-4	TGTGCCAGCAGTTTACGTACGTGGGAGCAGTTCTTC	CASSLRTWEQFF
13	.	TRBJ1-5	.	TRBV19	TGTGCCAGTAGTATCGGGGGGGATCAGCCCCAGCATTTT	CASSIGGDQPQHF
13	.	TRBJ1-1	.	TRBV29-1	TGCAGCGTGATACAGATCATGAACACTGAAGCTTTCTTT	CSVIQIMNTEAFF
15	.	TRBJ2-1	.	TRBV7-2	TGTGCCTGCAGCCTAGCCGACAGTTTCTACAATGAGCAGTTCTTC	CACSLADSFYNEQFF
14	TRBD1	TRBJ2-7	.	TRBV4-2	TGTGCCAGCAGCCGTACGGGACAGATCGACGAGCAGTACTTC	CASSRTGQIDEQYF
14	TRBD1	TRBJ2-7	many	TRBV5-5	TGTGCCAGCAGCTTGACAGGGGAGACCTACGAGCAGTACTTC	CASSLTGETYEQYF
14	.	TRBJ2-7	.	TRBV27	TGTGCCAGCAGGGTATTGGGGCGGACCTACGAGCAGTACTTC	CASRVLGRTYEQYF
15	TRBD1	TRBJ2-7	few	TRBV14	TGTGCCAGCAGCCGTACCGGGACAGGGCACTACGAGCAGTACTTC	CASSRTGTGHYEQYF
15	.	TRBJ2-1	.	TRBV6-2/TRBV6-3	TGTGCCAGCGCCTTACGGGACCGCCGGGTAAATGAGCAGTTCTTC	CASALRDRRVNEQFF
13	.	TRBJ2-7	.	TRBV20-1	TGCAGTTTACCGACTTCAGGGTTCGACGAGCAGTACTTC	CSLPTSGFDEQYF
12	.	TRBJ2-1	few	TRBV5-5	TGTGCCAGCAGCTTGGGTCTGGCCGGCTGGTTCTTC	CASSLGLAGWFF
16	.	TRBJ2-4	.	TRBV7-2	TGTGCCAGCAGCTTAGCGTTCGTTGCAGCCAAAAACATTCAGTACTTC	CASSLAFVAAKNIQYF
14	TRBD1	TRBJ2-7	many	TRBV20-1	TGCAGTGCTAGGGGGACAGCTGAGCTCTACGAGCAGTACTTC	CSARGTAELYEQYF
16	TRBD1	TRBJ1-1	.	TRBV7-3	TGTGCCAGCAGCTTGGGACAGGGGGTGCTGAGCACTGAAGCTTTCTTT	CASSLGQGVLSTEAFF
16	TRBD1	TRBJ1-2	.	TRBV3-1	TGTGCCAGCAGACGGAGAACCGGGACAGGGAGGAATGGCTACACCTTC	CASRRRTGTGRNGYTF
17	TRBD1	TRBJ1-5	.	TRBV6-9	TGTGCCAGCAGTAACCGGACAGGGTTTGGAGGCAATCAGCCCCAGCATTTT	CASSNRTGFGGNQPQHF
12	.	TRBJ2-3	few	TRBV9	TGTGCCAGCAGCTCGTGCACAGATACGCAGTATTTT	CASSSCTDTQYF
15	TRBD1	TRBJ2-3	.	TRBV11-2	TGTGCCAACAGCTTTGGACAGGGACCCACAGATACGCAGTATTTT	CANSFGQGPTDTQYF
13	.	TRBJ2-1	many	TRBV11-2	TGTGCCAGCAGCTCGAGGCGCGCCAATGAGCAGTTCTTC	CASSSRRANEQFF
14	TRBD1	TRBJ1-2	.	TRBV2	TGTGCCAGCACCCTAACCGGGACAGGGTGCGGCTACACCTTC	CASTLTGTGCGYTF
13	.	TRBJ2-7	few	TRBV16	TGTGCCAGCAGCCAATCTAGGCAGTACGAGCAGTACTTC	CASSQSRQYEQYF
15	TRBD2	TRBJ2-1	.	TRBV2	TGTGCCAGCCGGGGACTAGCGGGGAATCCCAATGAGCAGTTCTTC	CASRGLAGNPNEQFF
14	.	TRBJ2-3	few	TRBV7-2	TGTGCCAGCAGCTTCGTGGGGAGCACAGATACGCAGTATTTT	CASSFVGSTDTQYF
18	TRBD1	TRBJ1-1	.	TRBV12-3/TRBV12-4	TGTGCCAGCAGTTTTCGGGGACAGTTTAGGGGAATGGGCACTGAAGCTTTCTTT	CASSFRGQFRGMGTEAFF
16	.	TRBJ1-2	.	TRBV20-1	TGCAGTGCTGTAGGGGCCAGCTACCCCGCTAACTATGGCTACACCTTC	CSAVGASYPANYGYTF
12	.	TRBJ1-4	.	TRBV11-1	TGTGCCAGCAACCCGGACCGGGAAAAACGGTTTTTT	CASNPDREKRFF
16	.	TRBJ2-7	many	TRBV28	TGTGCCAGCAGTTCCTTAGACACTCTACTTACCTACGAGCAGTACTTC	CASSSLDTLLTYEQYF
16	TRBD1	TRBJ1-1	.	TRBV5-6	TGTGCCAGCAGCTTGGAAGTGGACAGGCTCGACACTGAAGCTTTCTTT	CASSLEVDRLDTEAFF
13	.	TRBJ1-4	.	TRBV5-4	TGTGCCAGCAGCTTGGGGGGACATGAAAAACTGTTTTTT	CASSLGGHEKLFF
17	TRBD1	TRBJ2-1	.	TRBV7-2	TGTGCCAGCAGCTCAAGAAAGGACAGGGCGGTAGACAATGAGCAGTTCTTC	CASSSRKDRAVDNEQFF
16	TRBD2	TRBJ2-1	.	TRBV7-9	TGTGCCAGCAGCTTAGTATATGCTAGCGGGGAAGGGAAGCAGTTCTTC	CASSLVYASGEGKQFF
16	.	TRBJ2-3	few	TRBV27	TGTGCCAGCAGTTTGTCGTGGGTAGGCAGCACAGATACGCAGTATTTT	CASSLSWVGSTDTQYF
16	.	TRBJ2-7	.	TRBV5-1	TGCGCCAGCAGCTTGGGTAATGGAGCAGGGCGGGACGAGCAGTACTTC	CASSLGNGAGRDEQYF
14	.	TRBJ2-5	.	TRBV20-1	TGCAGTGCCATCCCCGACCGGGGGGCCGGTGAGCAGTACTTC	CSAIPDRGAGEQYF
13	.	TRBJ1-2	.	TRBV11-2	TGTGCCAGCAGCAAAGGACAGTTCTATGGCTACACCTTC	CASSKGQFYGYTF
17	.	TRBJ1-1	.	TRBV4-1	TGCGCCAGCAGCCAGACCTCCAGGGAAGGGGGAAACACTGAAGCTTTCTTT	CASSQTSREGGNTEAFF
12	.	TRBJ1-4	many	TRBV7-2	TGTGCCAGCAGCCCCGCTAATGAAAAACTGTTTTTT	CASSPANEKLFF
16	.	TRBJ2-5	.	TRBV7-2	TGTGCCAGCAGCACTAGGGCAGCTAGCGACCAAGAGACCCAGTACTTC	CASSTRAASDQETQYF
15	.	TRBJ2-1	many	TRBV15	TGTGCCACCAGCAGAGATCTTCGGGTGCCCAATGAGCAGTTCTTC	CATSRDLRVPNEQFF
17	.	TRBJ2-6	.	TRBV7-2	TGTGCCAGCAGCTTCGGGACGGTGAGCTCTGGGGCCAACGTCCTGACTTTC	CASSFGTVSSGANVLTF
13	.	TRBJ1-2	.	TRBV12-3/TRBV12-4	TGTGTCAGCAGTCTAGGGGGGGGTGCCGGCTACACCTTC	CVSSLGGGAGYTF
18	TRBD2	TRBJ2-3	.	TRBV5-1	TGCGCCAGCAGCCACGGACTAGCGGGGGGGCCGATCGCAGATACGCAGTATTTT	CASSHGLAGGPIADTQYF
14	TRBD2	TRBJ2-7	few	TRBV29-1	TGCAGCGTTGAAAAGCGGGGTAGCTCCTACGAGCAGTACTTC	CSVEKRGSSYEQYF
14	.	TRBJ1-1	.	TRBV7-2	TGTGCCAGCAGCTACGGGACACGGAACACTGAAGCTTTCTTT	CASSYGTRNTEAFF
13	.	TRBJ2-1	many	TRBV7-3	TGTGCCAGCAGCCCACAAATATGGGGGGAGCAGTTCTTC	CASSPQIWGEQFF
17	.	TRBJ2-6	.	TRBV5-1	TGCGCCAGCAGCTTCTTGGCCCCAGGGTCTGGGGCCAACGTCCTGACTTTC	CASSFLAPGSGANVLTF
15	.	TRBJ1-1	.	TRBV5-1	TGCGCCAGCAGCCGCTTGAGGATAGGGGACACTGAAGCTTTCTTT	CASSRLRIGDTEAFF
15	TRBD1	TRBJ2-5	once	TRBV11-2	TGTGCCAGCATCATCGGACAGGGGGAAGGAGAGACCCAGTACTTC	CASIIGQGEGETQYF